The 28 T cell receptor beta chains below were found in one sample sequenced in a study of cytomegalovirus exposure and HLA in healthy donors. The PCR made use of 60 Vbeta and 13 Jbeta primers. This table comes from immunoSEQ multiplex PCR, and its TCRdb copy is limited to in-frame clones, with some not included. The data contain around 140,000 clones, around four fifths of them singletons. Sample: PBMCs. These receptors were collected from a woman between 45 and 65 years old in good health and CMV-seropositive.

This rearrangement joins TRBV7-9 to TRBJ1-3; 8 nucleotides line up with TRBD1. CDR3 size: 16 residues. The V gene end was trimmed by 1 base and the J gene end by 3 bases; junction bases not matched to a gene: 5. CDR1 is SEHNR and CDR2 is FQNEAQ in the germline V gene (reference sequence). The CDR3 sequence is CASSLGQGAFGNTIYF. CDR3 DNA sequence: TGTGCCAGCAGCTTAGGGCAGGGGGCGTTTGGAAACACCATATATTTT.

The V and J genes are TRBV11-2 and TRBJ2-7, with TRBD2 matching over 8 bases. CDR1 and CDR2 from the germline V gene are SGHAT and FQNNGV. V lost 5 bases to trimming and J lost 2 bases; unmatched junction nucleotides: 2. The CDR3 runs 13 residues. The CDR3, as DNA: TGTGCCAGCAGCCCGGGACTAGCCTACGAGCAGTACTTC. Protein product: CASSPGLAYEQYF.

The chain carries TRBV11-2 and TRBJ2-5, with 10 bases matching TRBD1. This CDR3 has 14 residues. Trimming took 5 bases from V and 9 from J; bases not matched to a gene: 9. The germline CDR1 and CDR2 sequences are SGHAT and FQNNGV. CDR3 DNA sequence: TGTGCCAGCAGCGTCTGGGACGGGACAGGGGCCCAGTACTTC. Protein product: CASSVWDGTGAQYF. The entire variable domain, with the rest obtained from reference TRBV11-2 and TRBJ2-5, is as follows: EAGVAQSPRYKIIEKRQSVAFWCNPISGHATLYWYQQILGQGPKLLIQFQNNGVVDDSQLPKDRFSAERLKGVDSTLKIQPAKLEDSAVYLCASSVWDGTGAQYFGPGTRLLVL.

The chain couples TRBV4-3 to TRBJ1-4; no clear D gene. This CDR3 spans 16 amino acids. Deletions cut 0 bases from V and 3 bases from J, with 11 bases between. Germline values: CDR1 LGHNA, CDR2 YSLEER. The CDR3, as DNA: TGCGCCAGCAGCCAAGATGGAGCGGCGTCTAATGAAAAACTGTTTTTT. Protein sequence: CASSQDGAASNEKLFF.

This chain links TRBV6-5 with TRBJ1-2; 8 bases are a match to TRBD1. Losses at the gene ends were 2 bases for V and 0 bases for J; bases not matched to a gene: 5. Germline CDR1 and CDR2: MNHEY and SVGAGI. The CDR3 loop spans 16 amino acids. The CDR3: CASSYQGTGANYGYTF. The CDR3 region has the DNA TGTGCCAGCAGTTACCAGGGGACAGGAGCTAACTATGGCTACACCTTC.

This chain connects TRBV5-1 to TRBJ2-2, with D maybe TRBD2 (7 bases). With 0 bases removed from V and 4 bases from J, the gap between germline ends came to 10 bases. CDR1 is SGHRS, CDR2 YFSETQ, per germline. The CDR3 sequence is 15 residues long. In nucleotides, the CDR3 is TGCGCCAGCAGCTTGGGGCGGGGGCTCACCGGGGAGCTGTTTTTT. It translates to CASSLGRGLTGELFF. The whole variable domain, remainder taken from reference TRBV5-1 and TRBJ2-2, is KAGVTQTPRYLIKTRGQQVTLSCSPISGHRSVSWYQQTPGQGLQFLFEYFSETQRNKGNFPGRFSGRQFSNSRSEMNVSTLELGDSALYLCASSLGRGLTGELFFGEGSRLTVL.

The chain uses TRBV18 and TRBJ2-3; D gene uncertain. Germline CDR1 is KGHSH and CDR2 is LQKENI. V dropped 6 bases and J dropped 1 base, with 17 bases sitting between them. This CDR3 is 16 amino acids long. The CDR3 DNA reads as TGTGCCAGCTCCGCGTGGTCGGGTTTCGGCACAGATACGCAGTATTTT. Residues: CASSAWSGFGTDTQYF.

This sequence joins TRBV7-3 and TRBJ2-7; tentative D call: TRBD2 (7 bases). V was trimmed by 6 bases and J by 4 bases, leaving 16 bases between them. Germline lookup yields CDR1 SGHTA and CDR2 FQGTGA. The CDR3 has 14 amino acids. The CDR3, as DNA: TGTGCCAGCAGTCCAACAGGGAGGGCGTACGAGCAGTACTTC. Translation gives CASSPTGRAYEQYF.

This sequence joins TRBV28 and TRBJ2-7; D gene ambiguous. The V end was cut by 6 bases, the J end by 2 bases, with 14 bases between. CDR3 length: 14 residues. Per the germline V gene, CDR1 is MDHEN and CDR2 is SYDVKM. CDR3 in amino acids: CASSPPGEAYEQYF. As DNA, the CDR3 is TGTGCCAGCAGCCCTCCCGGAGAGGCCTACGAGCAGTACTTC.

The gene calls are TRBV10-3 and TRBJ2-1; D is possibly TRBD2 (5 bases). This CDR3 spans 14 amino acids. The V end lost 6 bases, the J end lost 1 base, and 10 bases lay between the germline ends. Looked up from germline, CDR1 is ENHRY and CDR2 is SYGVKD. DNA of the CDR3: TGTGCCATCAGGGGGAGCGATTCCTACAATGAGCAGTTCTTC. Translated: CAIRGSDSYNEQFF.

The chain combines TRBV14 with TRBJ1-6; D is ambiguous. The ends were cut back, 1 base at V and 13 bases at J, with 11 bases in the middle. The CDR3 is made up of 13 amino acids. In germline, CDR1 is SGHDN, CDR2 FVKESK. In DNA form, the CDR3 reads TGTGCCAGCAGCCAAGCCCGGAGGGTTCCCCTCCACTTT. Translation gives CASSQARRVPLHF.

V gene TRBV7-2 combines with J gene TRBJ1-2, with D possibly being TRBD1 (5 bases). V dropped 0 bases and J dropped 6 bases, with 11 bases sitting between them. Looked up from germline, CDR1 is SGHTA and CDR2 is FQGNSA. The CDR3 totals 14 residues. As DNA, the CDR3 is TGTGCCAGCAGCTTAGCGTCCAGGGAGGATGGCTACACCTTC. It codes for CASSLASREDGYTF. The full variable domain, completed using reference TRBV7-2 and TRBJ1-2, is GAGVSQSPSNKVTEKGKDVELRCDPISGHTALYWYRQSLGQGLEFLIYFQGNSAPDKSGLPSDRFSAERTGGSVSTLTIQRTQQEDSAVYLCASSLASREDGYTFGSGTRLTVV.

CDR3 DNA sequence: TGCGCCAGCAGCCTGGACAGGGAATACGAGCAGTACTTC. This gives the protein CASSLDREYEQYF. The genes are TRBV5-1 and TRBJ2-7; TRBD1 matches at 8 bases. Germline assignment: CDR1 SGHRS and CDR2 YFSETQ. Trimming removed 4 bases from V and 4 bases from J; junction bases left unmatched: 4. The CDR3 sequence is 13 residues long.

This clone appeared once. The chain links TRBV6-5 to TRBJ1-6; TRBD1 agrees at 9 bases. This CDR3 is 16 amino acids long. The J segment lost 9 bases and the V segment lost 2 bases, leaving 8 bases of the junction unmatched. Germline CDR1 and CDR2: MNHEY and SVGAGI. Here the CDR3 reads CASSYQQGQGGSPLHF. As DNA, the CDR3 is TGTGCCAGCAGTTACCAACAGGGACAGGGAGGTTCACCCCTCCACTTT.

This clone has just one count. The chain joins TRBV6-5 to TRBJ1-1; 7 nucleotides align to TRBD1. Germline trimming cut 11 bases from V and 1 base from J; bases unmatched to any gene: 4. Per the germline V gene, CDR1 is MNHEY and CDR2 is SVGAGI. The CDR3 spans 12 residues. Written as DNA, the CDR3 is TGTGCCTCGGGACAGCAGAACACTGAAGCTTTCTTT. As protein: CASGQQNTEAFF.

The genes are TRBV2 and TRBJ2-1, with TRBD2 as a possible D gene (5 bases). Germline V gene data show CDR1 as SNHLY and CDR2 as FYNNEI. Trimming removed 7 bases at V and 4 bases at J, with 11 bases between. CDR3 length: 13 residues. CDR3 bases: TGTGCCAGCACCCCCGGGGTGTACAATGAGCAGTTCTTC. Translated, it gives CASTPGVYNEQFF.

The CDR3 DNA reads as TGTGCCACCCAGGGACTAGCGGGAAGGGCCGGGGAGCTGTTTTTT. Translating it yields CATQGLAGRAGELFF. This chain links TRBV6-5 with TRBJ2-2; 13 nucleotides agree with TRBD2. The CDR3 is 15 amino acids. Germline V lookup: CDR1 MNHEY, CDR2 SVGAGI. Losses at the gene ends were 10 bases for V and 6 bases for J; bases not matched to a gene: 8.

This clone has a single count. This chain joins TRBV6-1 and TRBJ1-2; TRBD1 matches at 8 bases. Germline V CDR1 and CDR2: MNHNS, SASEGT. CDR3 length: 15 amino acids. V shed 1 base and J 4 bases; nucleotides not matched to a gene: 5. In nucleotides, the CDR3 is TGTGCCAGCAGTGAAGGGCAGGGGGCCCCCTATGGCTACACCTTC. Encoded protein: CASSEGQGAPYGYTF.

The chain recombines TRBV27 with TRBJ1-2, with D possibly TRBD1 on 5 matching bases. CDR1 MNHEY and CDR2 SMNVEV come from the germline V gene (reference sequence). CDR3 length: 13 amino acids. Trimming stripped 3 bases from V and 8 bases from J, with 13 bases between. The CDR3 nucleotides are TGTGCCAGCAGTTTTAGGGCAGGGAACGGCTACACCTTC. It specifies CASSFRAGNGYTF.

The V call is TRBV2, the J call TRBJ1-1; D is uncertain. There are 14 residues in the CDR3. Trimming removed 7 bases at V and 6 bases at J, with 18 bases between. In germline, CDR1 is SNHLY, CDR2 FYNNEI. The CDR3 bases are TGTGCCAGCAAAATCTCGATCCGGGGAGCTGAAGCTTTCTTT. As protein: CASKISIRGAEAFF.

The chain joins TRBV28 to TRBJ1-2; D is ambiguous. V was trimmed by 1 base and J by 0 bases, leaving 6 bases between them. Germline V CDR1 and CDR2: MDHEN, SYDVKM. The CDR3 runs 14 residues. CDR3 coding DNA: TGTGCCAGCAGTTTATTCGGGACTAACTATGGCTACACCTTC. Its translation: CASSLFGTNYGYTF.

This chain joins TRBV19 and TRBJ2-3, with 7 positions matching TRBD2. This CDR3 comprises 15 residues. The J segment lost 3 bases and the V segment lost 3 bases, leaving 6 bases of the junction unmatched. Germline values: CDR1 LNHDA, CDR2 SQIVND (reference sequence). CDR3 sequence reads: CASSIPGGRTDTQYF. The CDR3 coding sequence is TGTGCCAGTAGTATCCCCGGGGGGAGGACAGATACGCAGTATTTT.

This clone has only a few counts. J is TRBJ2-3 and V is TRBV4-3, with 9 nucleotides matching TRBD2. Germline CDR1 is LGHNA and CDR2 is YSLEER. This CDR3 is built from 17 residues. With V trimmed by 0 bases and J by 0 bases, 4 bases remained unmatched. The CDR3 DNA reads TGCGCCAGCAGCCAAGAGACTAGCGGAGCTAGCACAGATACGCAGTATTTT. As protein: CASSQETSGASTDTQYF.

The gene calls are TRBV2 and TRBJ1-1, with 11 bases matching TRBD1. The V and J ends lost 6 bases and 7 bases, in that order; junction bases with no gene match: 4. Looked up from germline, CDR1 is SNHLY and CDR2 is FYNNEI. The CDR3 runs to 13 residues. CDR3 sequence reads: CASRRGQGGEAFF. The CDR3 coding sequence is TGTGCCAGCAGGAGGGGACAGGGGGGTGAAGCTTTCTTT.

The chain carries TRBV7-9 and TRBJ2-1; a possible D gene is TRBD1 (5 bases). V lost 0 bases to trimming and J lost 3 bases, with 12 bases between them. The CDR3 contains 16 residues. Germline loops: CDR1 SEHNR, CDR2 FQNEAQ (reference sequence). In DNA form, the CDR3 reads TGTGCCAGCAGCTTAGCTCAAGGGGCTTTCTACAATGAGCAGTTCTTC. Protein: CASSLAQGAFYNEQFF.

This chain's CDR3 is CASSWLSGQGASEQYF. For the CDR3, the DNA is TGCGCCAGCAGCTGGCTATCGGGACAGGGGGCTTCCGAGCAGTACTTC. This sequence joins TRBV5-1 and TRBJ2-7, with TRBD1 matching 12 bases. With V trimmed by 3 bases and J by 6 bases, 10 bases remained unmatched. CDR1 and CDR2 (germline): SGHRS, YFSETQ. The CDR3 has 16 residues.

The J gene is TRBJ2-1, the V gene TRBV4-3; possibly TRBD1 for D (5 bases). Trimming left V 1 base short and J 0 bases short, with 13 bases between. Germline values: CDR1 LGHNA, CDR2 YSLEER. The length of the CDR3 is 17 residues. The CDR3 region has the DNA TGCGCCAGCAGCCAAGGCCGACAGCTGAGCTCCTACAATGAGCAGTTCTTC. This encodes CASSQGRQLSSYNEQFF.

The chain carries TRBV7-8 and TRBJ1-2; tentatively, D is TRBD1 (5 bases). V lost 5 bases and J 3 bases, leaving 13 bases between the germline ends. Germline V CDR1 and CDR2: SGHVS, FQNEAQ. The CDR3 is 14 amino acids. The CDR3 DNA is TGTGCCAGCAGCGGGGCTGGCGTCTACTATGGCTACACCTTC. Protein product: CASSGAGVYYGYTF.